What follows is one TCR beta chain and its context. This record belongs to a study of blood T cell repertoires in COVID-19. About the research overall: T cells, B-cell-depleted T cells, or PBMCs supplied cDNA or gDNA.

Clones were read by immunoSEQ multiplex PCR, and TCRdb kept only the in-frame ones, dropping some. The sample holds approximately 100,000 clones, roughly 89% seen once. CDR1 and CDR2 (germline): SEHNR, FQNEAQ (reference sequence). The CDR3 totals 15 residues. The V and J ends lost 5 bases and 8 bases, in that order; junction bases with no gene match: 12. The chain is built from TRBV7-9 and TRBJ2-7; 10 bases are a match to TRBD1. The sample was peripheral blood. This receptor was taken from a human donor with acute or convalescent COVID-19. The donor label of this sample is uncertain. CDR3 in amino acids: CASSANRDRGYKQYF. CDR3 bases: TGTGCCAGCAGCGCAAACCGGGACAGGGGTTATAAGCAGTACTTC.